Sequencing of this TCR beta chain was carried out in a study of CXCR3-negative and CXCR3-positive naive CD8 T cells. Study conclusions and caveats: CXCR3-positive naive cells carried more hydrophobic TRB CDR3s than CXCR3-negative ones.

UMI-labeled 5' RACE TRB cDNA libraries were prepared from the cells. TCRdb re-called the 5' RACE reads and shows each CDR3 protein once, DNA omitted. This sample's table reports approximately 59,000 distinct CDR3 sequences. Germline loops: CDR1 SGHTA, CDR2 FQGNSA. The CDR3 contains 13 residues. In the case of this clonotype: The antigen remains unidentified.

This clonotype was sampled from a human donor in good health. Some clones in this sample may be carry-over from other donors' samples. The chain couples TRBV7-2 to TRBJ2-1; the D call from TCRdb, TRBD1, cannot be confirmed without DNA. Sequencing was performed on naive CXCR3+ CD8+ T cells from blood. The subset: CD45RO-CCR7+CD27+CD95- naive CD8+ T cells expressing CXCR3 (TNR3+). CDR3 sequence reads: CASSPPGGDEQFF.